This T cell receptor (beta chain) was captured in a study of blood T cell repertoires in COVID-19. Study-wide context: Some COVID-19 samples were acute and others convalescent; all came from the United States, Italy and Spain.

Germline V CDR1 and CDR2: MNHNS, SASEGT. CDR3 length: 16 residues. Trimming stripped 0 bases from V and 0 bases from J, with 11 bases between. Per the original data handling: Reference gene primer amplification in the assay estimated nucleated cell counts. The repertoire was sequenced with immunoSEQ multiplex PCR; TCRdb's copy has only in-frame clones and lacks some. That table is the source of V, J and clone size, and D and trimming were worked out from the DNA. The sample lists approximately 200,000 clones, roughly 80% occurring once. The cohort comprised adults aged roughly 18 to 90 years residing in approximately 25 US areas. Participant-reported clinical history was the basis for cohort assignment.

The rearrangement links TRBV6-1 to TRBJ1-2; D is perhaps TRBD1 (6 bases). This TCR was sampled from a woman between 35 and 50 years old with acute COVID-19. Sequenced sample: PBMCs or T cells enriched from blood (not recorded which). CDR3 bases: TGTGCCAGCAGTGAAGCACAGGGATGGGCTAACTATGGCTACACCTTC. Translation: CASSEAQGWANYGYTF.